The subject of this entry is one T cell receptor (beta chain). What it binds is unknown. Sampled blood was obtained at baseline, cycle 4 day 1, and cycle 7 day 1. The sample comes from a study of OX40 agonist ivuxolimab in advanced cancers. Study details: An anti-OX40 (CD134) antibody with agonistic activity, ivuxolimab, was administered to patients.

Study-level results: Expanded clones were, on average, more numerous among CD8+ T cells than CD4+.

Assay: immunoSEQ multiplex PCR; the TCRdb copy retains only in-frame clones and omits some. Of about 80,000 clones in the sample, around 94% were seen once. Sequences were derived from CD4+ or CD8+ T cells sorted from blood, sampled in a trial of the OX40 agonist ivuxolimab. This receptor was obtained from an adult with an advanced solid tumor such as melanoma, head and neck, liver or kidney cancer.

The CDR3, as DNA: TGTGCCAGTAGTGCACATAGCGGGGGATCCTACGAGCAGTACTTC. It encodes CASSAHSGGSYEQYF. This rearrangement joins TRBV19 to TRBJ2-7; 9 nucleotides line up with TRBD2. This CDR3 has 15 amino acids. The germline V gene encodes CDR1 LNHDA and CDR2 SQIVND (reference sequence). V dropped 5 bases and J dropped 1; count of bases not matched to a gene: 6.